These T cell receptor beta chains were read from a single sample in a study of early T cells in non-severe SARS-CoV-2 infection. TCRdb fed the 5' RACE reads into MiXCR, producing one record per CDR3 protein. In the table there are tens of thousands of distinct CDR3 sequences, under 15% of which are singletons. Sequencing used whole blood. These receptors originate from an adult who was a healthcare worker with PCR-confirmed SARS-CoV-2 infection or an uninfected control (not recorded which). The CDR3 runs from the conserved cysteine through the conserved F or W. The D gene is left open where the match is weak. Clone size appears in some rows only: once, few, many, or a class for an expanded clone.

size: many; J: TRBJ1-2; D: TRBD1; V: TRBV12-3/TRBV12-4; DNA: TGTGCCAGCAGTCTACAGACAGGGAGGAACTATGGCTACACCTTC; CDR3: CASSLQTGRNYGYTF
size: NA; J: TRBJ2-7; D: TRBD1; V: TRBV20-1; DNA: TGCAGTGCTAGACCCCGGGACAGGGTCTACGAGCAGTACTTC; CDR3: CSARPRDRVYEQYF
size: NA; J: TRBJ2-7; D: TRBD2; V: TRBV10-2; DNA: TGCGCCAGTAGAGGCCAGGGTTCTAGCGGGGTCTGGTCTGAGTACTTC; CDR3: CASRGQGSSGVWSEYF
size: many; J: TRBJ1-5; D: NA; V: TRBV6-1; DNA: TGTGCCAGCAGCCAGGGTCAGCCCCAGCATTTT; CDR3: CASSQGQPQHF
size: few; J: TRBJ1-6; D: TRBD1; V: TRBV19; DNA: TGTGCCAGCGCGCAGGGGGCTTTTGAGTCACCCCTCCACTTT; CDR3: CASAQGAFESPLHF
size: once; J: TRBJ2-6; D: NA; V: TRBV5-1; DNA: TGCGCCAGCAGCTTTGCCCAGGGTAGTTATTCGAATGTGGCCTCTGGGGCCAACGTCCTGACTTTC; CDR3: CASSFAQGSYSNVASGANVLTF
size: many; J: TRBJ1-1; D: NA; V: TRBV29-1; DNA: TGCAGCGTTGAAAAGGGAATGAACACTGAAGCTTTCTTT; CDR3: CSVEKGMNTEAFF
size: NA; J: TRBJ2-5; D: TRBD2; V: TRBV10-3; DNA: TGTGCCACCAAGCGGGGCGGGACCTTACAGACCCAGTACTTC; CDR3: CATKRGGTLQTQYF
size: NA; J: TRBJ2-2; D: NA; V: TRBV28; DNA: TGTGCCAGCAGGGATCGGTCGAACACCGGGGAGCTGTTTTTT; CDR3: CASRDRSNTGELFF
size: few; J: TRBJ1-1; D: NA; V: TRBV14; DNA: TGTGCCAGCAGTCTGGACCCCAGCAGGACTGAAGCTTTCTTT; CDR3: CASSLDPSRTEAFF
size: many; J: TRBJ2-5; D: NA; V: TRBV7-9; DNA: TGTGCCAGCAGCCTCCGCGCCGGGGAAGAGACCCAGTACTTC; CDR3: CASSLRAGEETQYF
size: NA; J: TRBJ2-7; D: TRBD1; V: TRBV7-2; DNA: TGTGCCAGCAGCAAGGGGACAGCTTACGAGCAGTACTTC; CDR3: CASSKGTAYEQYF
size: many; J: TRBJ1-4; D: NA; V: TRBV4-2; DNA: TGTGCCAGCAGAGGGACTACAACTAATGAAAAACTGTTTTTT; CDR3: CASRGTTTNEKLFF
size: NA; J: TRBJ2-3; D: TRBD2; V: TRBV7-2; DNA: TGTGCCAGCAGCTCGACTAGCGGGGGGGCTCTGAGGACAGATACGCAGTATTTT; CDR3: CASSSTSGGALRTDTQYF
size: few; J: TRBJ1-2; D: TRBD1; V: TRBV20-1; DNA: TGCAGTGCTAGAGTAGACAGGGCCGATGGCTACACCTTC; CDR3: CSARVDRADGYTF
size: many; J: TRBJ2-1; D: TRBD1; V: TRBV7-3; DNA: TGTGCCAGCAGCTTGACAGGGTATGAGCAGTTCTTC; CDR3: CASSLTGYEQFF